This T cell receptor beta chain was captured in a study of T cells in Graves' hyperthyroidism and ophthalmopathy. Study-wide results and limits: Stable hyperthyroidism was told apart from ophthalmopathy by a model built on 13 V-J features. Clonotypes that were expanded in thyroid above 0.001 mostly appeared in blood too.

Germline V gives CDR1 MNHEY, CDR2 SMNVEV (reference sequence). This CDR3 comprises 14 residues. V lost 6 bases to trimming and J lost 4 bases, with 15 bases between them. Uncontrolled infection, other autoimmune disease, pregnancy and lactation each barred patients from inclusion. A roughly 10 ml volume of fresh peripheral blood provided the PBMCs. What was amplified from RNA transcripts were TCR beta CDR3 regions. TCR CDR3 underwent first-round RT-PCR with the HTBI primer set. TCRdb analysed the multiplex PCR reads with MiXCR anew, one entry per CDR3 protein. The sample holds around 570,000 distinct CDR3 sequences, 20% seen once. This clonotype was counted many times. Its antigen is currently unknown.

The source material was blood. The chain employs TRBV27 and TRBJ1-1; D is unresolved. The origin of this receptor is a man in his forties with Graves' ophthalmopathy. For the CDR3, the DNA is TGTGCCAGCAGCCCAATTTGGGTGGCCACTGAAGCTTTCTTT. Its translation: CASSPIWVATEAFF.